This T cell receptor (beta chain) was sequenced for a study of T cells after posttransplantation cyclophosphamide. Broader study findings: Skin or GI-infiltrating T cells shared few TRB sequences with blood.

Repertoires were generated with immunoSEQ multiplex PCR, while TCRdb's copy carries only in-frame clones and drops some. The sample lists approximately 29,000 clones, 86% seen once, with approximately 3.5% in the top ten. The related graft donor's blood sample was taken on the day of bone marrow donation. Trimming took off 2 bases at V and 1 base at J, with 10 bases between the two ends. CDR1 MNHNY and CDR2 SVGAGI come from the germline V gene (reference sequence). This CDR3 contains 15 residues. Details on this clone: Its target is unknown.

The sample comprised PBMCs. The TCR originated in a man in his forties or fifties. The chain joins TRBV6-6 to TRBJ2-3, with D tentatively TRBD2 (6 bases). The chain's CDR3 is CASSYGGVRTDTQYF. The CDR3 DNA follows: TGTGCCAGCAGTTACGGCGGGGTACGCACAGATACGCAGTATTTT.